The rows below give T cell receptor beta chains drawn from one sample of a study of blood T cell repertoires in COVID-19. The method was immunoSEQ multiplex PCR; TCRdb's version includes in-frame clones alone and lacks a portion of them. In the table there are around 230,000 clones, roughly 89% of which are singletons. Input material: PBMCs or T cells enriched from blood (not recorded which). The receptors were gathered from a woman under 40 with acute COVID-19. Both conserved end residues are part of each CDR3. A D gene is named only where the DNA matches it firmly. Only some rows state a clone size, as once, few, many or a class for expanded clones.

TGTGCCACCCGCCCTGCTCGAGGGGTCGGGAGTGAGCAGTTCTTC CATRPARGVGSEQFF TRBJ2-1 - TRBV24-1 -
TGTGCCAGCAATGGACAGGGGGGCGCTAATGAAAAACTGTTTTTT CASNGQGGANEKLFF TRBJ1-4 few TRBV6-5 TRBD1
TGTGCCAGCAGCCCCCAGACAGGGGATAATTCACCCCTCCACTTT CASSPQTGDNSPLHF TRBJ1-6 few TRBV7-9 TRBD1
TGTGCCATCAGGGAGGACGGACACCTCGGCAAAAACATTCAGTACTTC CAIREDGHLGKNIQYF TRBJ2-4 once TRBV10-3 -
TGTGCCAGCAGCTTCGGGACACAGACTTCACCCCTCCACTTT CASSFGTQTSPLHF TRBJ1-6 - TRBV5-4 -
TGTGCCAGTAGTATCGTAGCACCGAACAATGAGCAGTTCTTC CASSIVAPNNEQFF TRBJ2-1 - TRBV19 -
TGCGCCAGCAGCACCCGAAGGGGATCCTACGAGCAGTACTTC CASSTRRGSYEQYF TRBJ2-7 - TRBV4-3 -
TGTGCCAGCAGCTTGCGGGACAGGGGGGTTGGCACTGAAGCTTTCTTT CASSLRDRGVGTEAFF TRBJ1-1 - TRBV7-6 TRBD1
TGTGCCAGCAGCCTTCGCGGCCAACGACCCTACGAGCAGTACTTC CASSLRGQRPYEQYF TRBJ2-7 - TRBV5-4 -
TGTGCCAGTAGTATTACAGGAGATAAGTATGGCTACACCTTC CASSITGDKYGYTF TRBJ1-2 - TRBV19 -
TGTGCCAGGAGCGAACTTCAGGGTTTCTGTCAGCCCCAGCATTTT CARSELQGFCQPQHF TRBJ1-5 - TRBV19 -
TGTGCGACAGGGCCACAAAGCTCTGGAAACACCATATATTTT CATGPQSSGNTIYF TRBJ1-3 once TRBV10-3 TRBD1
TGCGCCAGCAGCCAAGAGCCGGGGAGATACAATGAGCAGTTCTTC CASSQEPGRYNEQFF TRBJ2-1 - TRBV4-1 -
TGTGCCTGGATCCGGACAGGGGGTTATGATGGCTACACCTTC CAWIRTGGYDGYTF TRBJ1-2 - TRBV30 TRBD1
TGTGCCAGCAGGGACAGGGGAGGGGAAAAACTGTTTTTT CASRDRGGEKLFF TRBJ1-4 - TRBV6-1 TRBD1
TGTGCCAGCAGGCCAGGGTCTCAGAGCATCGAAGCTTTCTTT CASRPGSQSIEAFF TRBJ1-1 - TRBV7-8 -
TGTGCCAGCAGTTATACCGGTCAAGAGACCCAGTACTTC CASSYTGQETQYF TRBJ2-5 - TRBV6-5 -
TGTGCCAGCAGCTTAGACAGGGGACGGTATGGCTACACCTTC CASSLDRGRYGYTF TRBJ1-2 - TRBV5-6 TRBD1
TGTGCCAGTAGGACAGGGCGACTAACTGAAGCTTTCTTT CASRTGRLTEAFF TRBJ1-1 once TRBV19 TRBD1
TGCGCCAGCAGCTTGACCGGTTACACCGGGGAGCTGTTTTTT CASSLTGYTGELFF TRBJ2-2 - TRBV5-1 -
TGTGCCACCACATTTCCGAGCGGGATCAATGAGCAGTTCTTC CATTFPSGINEQFF TRBJ2-1 once TRBV6-5 TRBD2
TGTGCCAGCAGCCCCGTCGACACGAACTATGGCTACACCTTC CASSPVDTNYGYTF TRBJ1-2 - TRBV6-5 -
TGTGCCACCAGCACCGTCTCAACAGGCGGTCAAGAGACCCAGTACTTC CATSTVSTGGQETQYF TRBJ2-5 - TRBV15 -
TGTGCCAGCAGTTCGTCAGGGGGCGATCAGCCCCAGCATTTT CASSSSGGDQPQHF TRBJ1-5 - TRBV6-5 TRBD1
TGTGCCAGCAGCCCCCGGGAGGGGGCCGCGTATGGAAACACCATATATTTT CASSPREGAAYGNTIYF TRBJ1-3 - TRBV3-1/TRBV3-2 TRBD1
TGCAGTGCTAGTTTCGCTAATGAAAAACTGTTTTTT CSASFANEKLFF TRBJ1-4 once TRBV20-1 -
TGTGCCAGCTCACCTAGGCAAGCGGGGGCCACCTACGAGCAGTACTTC CASSPRQAGATYEQYF TRBJ2-7 - TRBV18 TRBD2
TGTGCCAGTACCCTAGCGGGGGCCCCGGGGGATACGCAGTATTTT CASTLAGAPGDTQYF TRBJ2-3 - TRBV19 TRBD2
TGTGCCAGCGGAGGGGTCGATGAGCAGTTCTTC CASGGVDEQFF TRBJ2-1 - TRBV7-3 -